Listed here are 3 T cell receptor beta chains from one sample, sequenced in a study of Ad26.COV2.S vaccination and SARS-CoV-2 variants. Treatment indicated: roughly 19 received Ad26.COV2.S at low or high dose, single or two shots; 5 received placebo; per-sample allocation not given. Each sample was drawn 63 days after the first injection (of vaccine or placebo). TCRdb's table, derived via immunoSEQ multiplex PCR, lists solely in-frame clones and lacks some. The sample lists about 440,000 clones; about 92% were seen once. The sequencing here drew on peripheral blood, taken in a trial of Ad26.COV2.S vaccine versus placebo. These TCRs come from a person aged 18-60 years who received the Ad26.COV2.S COVID-19 vaccine or a placebo.

CDR3 protein: CASSIIAGDYEQYF. In nucleotides, the CDR3 is TGTGCCAGCAGCATAATAGCGGGAGACTACGAGCAGTACTTC. The V and J genes are TRBV5-6 and TRBJ2-7; TRBD2 matches 9 bases. Germline V CDR1 and CDR2: SGHDT, YYEEEE. The CDR3 extends over 14 amino acids. After removal of 4 bases from V and 3 bases from J, the junction contained 5 bases not matched to a gene.

A single count supports this clone. The CDR3 here is CSVGGSSDTQYF. CDR3 nucleotides: TGCAGCGTTGGGGGATCTTCAGATACGCAGTATTTT. This chain uses TRBV29-1 with TRBJ2-3, with no clear D. Per germline, CDR1 SQVTM and CDR2 ANQGSEA. CDR3 length equals 12 residues. The V end lost 4 bases, the J end lost 4 bases, and 9 bases lay between the germline ends.

This chain joins TRBV15 and TRBJ2-2, with D possibly being TRBD1 (5 bases). The CDR3 has 14 amino acids. V lost 2 bases and J 5 bases, leaving 9 bases between the germline ends. Germline V gives CDR1 LNHNV, CDR2 YYDKDF (reference sequence). Written as DNA, the CDR3 is TGTGCCACCAGCAGACAGGGATGGACCGGGGAGCTGTTTTTT. Translated: CATSRQGWTGELFF.